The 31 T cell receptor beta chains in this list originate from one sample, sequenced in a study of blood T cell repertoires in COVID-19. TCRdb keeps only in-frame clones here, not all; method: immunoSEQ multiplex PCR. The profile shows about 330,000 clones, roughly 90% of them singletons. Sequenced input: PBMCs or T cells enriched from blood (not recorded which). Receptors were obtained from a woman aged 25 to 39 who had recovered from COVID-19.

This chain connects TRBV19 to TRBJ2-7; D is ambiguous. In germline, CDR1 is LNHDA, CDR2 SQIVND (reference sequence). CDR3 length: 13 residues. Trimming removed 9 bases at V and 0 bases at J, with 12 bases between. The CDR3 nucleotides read TGTGCCAGCCGTCGGCCGGGCTCCTACGAGCAGTACTTC. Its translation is CASRRPGSYEQYF.

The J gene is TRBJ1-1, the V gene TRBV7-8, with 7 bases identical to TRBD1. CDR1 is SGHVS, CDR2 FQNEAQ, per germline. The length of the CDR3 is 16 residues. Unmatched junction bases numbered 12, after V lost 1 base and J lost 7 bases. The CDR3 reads CASSLEWDIQGDEAFF. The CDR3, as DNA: TGTGCCAGCAGCTTAGAGTGGGACATCCAGGGGGATGAAGCTTTCTTT. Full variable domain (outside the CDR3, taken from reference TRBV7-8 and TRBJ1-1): GAGVSQSPRYKVAKRGQDVALRCDPISGHVSLFWYQQALGQGPEFLTYFQNEAQLDKSGLPSDRFFAERPEGSVSTLKIQRTQQEDSAVYLCASSLEWDIQGDEAFFGQGTRLTVV.

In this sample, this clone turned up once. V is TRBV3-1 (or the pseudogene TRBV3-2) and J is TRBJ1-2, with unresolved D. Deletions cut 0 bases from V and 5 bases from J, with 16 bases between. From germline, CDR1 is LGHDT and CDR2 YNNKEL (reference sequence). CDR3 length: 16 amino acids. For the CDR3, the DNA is TGTGCCAGCAGCCAAGATTACGGCCCTAAGAGGTATGGCTACACCTTC. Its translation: CASSQDYGPKRYGYTF.

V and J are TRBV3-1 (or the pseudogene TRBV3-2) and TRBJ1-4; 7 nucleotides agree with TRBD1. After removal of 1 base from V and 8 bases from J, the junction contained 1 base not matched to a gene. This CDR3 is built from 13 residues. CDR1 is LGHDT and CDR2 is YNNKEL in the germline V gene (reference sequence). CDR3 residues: CASSQGQGEKLFF. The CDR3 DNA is TGTGCCAGCAGCCAAGGACAGGGCGAAAAACTGTTTTTT.

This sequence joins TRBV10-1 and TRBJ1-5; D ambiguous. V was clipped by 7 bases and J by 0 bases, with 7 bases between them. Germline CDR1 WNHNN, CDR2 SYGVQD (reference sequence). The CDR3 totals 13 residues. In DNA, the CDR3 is TGCGCCAGCATCCGGGATAGCAATCAGCCCCAGCATTTT. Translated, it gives CASIRDSNQPQHF.

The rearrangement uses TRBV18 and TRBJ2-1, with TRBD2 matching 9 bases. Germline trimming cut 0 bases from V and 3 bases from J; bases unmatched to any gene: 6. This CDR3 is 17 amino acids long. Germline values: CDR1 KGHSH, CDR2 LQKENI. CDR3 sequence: CASSPPGSGGIYNEQFF. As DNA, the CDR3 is TGTGCCAGCTCACCACCGGGTAGCGGGGGAATCTACAATGAGCAGTTCTTC.

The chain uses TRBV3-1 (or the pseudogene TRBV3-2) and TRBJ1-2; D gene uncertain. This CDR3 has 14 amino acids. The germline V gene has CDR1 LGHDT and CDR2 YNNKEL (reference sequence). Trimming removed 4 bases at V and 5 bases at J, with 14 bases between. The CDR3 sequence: CASSLSQYLYGYTF. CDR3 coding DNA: TGTGCCAGCAGCCTATCACAGTATTTATATGGCTACACCTTC.

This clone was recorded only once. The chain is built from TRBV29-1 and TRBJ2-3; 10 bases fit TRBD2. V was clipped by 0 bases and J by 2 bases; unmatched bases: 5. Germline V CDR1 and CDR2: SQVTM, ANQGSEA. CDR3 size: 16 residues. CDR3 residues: CSVEDRLAGVTDTQYF. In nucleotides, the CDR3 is TGCAGCGTTGAAGATCGCCTAGCGGGAGTCACAGATACGCAGTATTTT.

Here the CDR3 DNA reads TGTGCCACCAGTGATTTACGGGACACCCCTCCGGCCCAGCATTTT. This encodes CATSDLRDTPPAQHF. This sequence joins TRBV24-1 and TRBJ1-5; tentative D call: TRBD1 (6 bases). The CDR3 spans 15 residues. V was trimmed by 1 base and J by 11 bases, leaving 17 bases between them. Per the germline V gene, CDR1 is KGHDR and CDR2 is SFDVKD.

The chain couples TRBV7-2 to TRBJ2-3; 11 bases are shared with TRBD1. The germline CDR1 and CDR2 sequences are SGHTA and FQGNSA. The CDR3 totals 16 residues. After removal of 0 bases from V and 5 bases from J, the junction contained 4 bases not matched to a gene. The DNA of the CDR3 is TGTGCCAGCAGCTTAGCCGGACAGGGGGCGGTAGATACGCAGTATTTT. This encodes CASSLAGQGAVDTQYF.

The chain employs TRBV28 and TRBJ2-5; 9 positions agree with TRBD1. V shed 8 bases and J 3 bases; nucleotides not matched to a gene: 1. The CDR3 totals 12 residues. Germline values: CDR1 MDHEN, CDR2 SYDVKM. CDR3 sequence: CASWTGEETQYF. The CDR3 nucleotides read TGTGCCAGCTGGACAGGGGAAGAGACCCAGTACTTC.

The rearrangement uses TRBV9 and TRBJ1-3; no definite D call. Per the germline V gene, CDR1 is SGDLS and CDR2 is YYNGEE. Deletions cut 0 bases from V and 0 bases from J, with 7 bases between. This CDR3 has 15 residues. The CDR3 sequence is CASSVGWASGNTIYF. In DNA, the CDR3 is TGTGCCAGCAGCGTAGGTTGGGCCTCTGGAAACACCATATATTTT.

DNA of the CDR3: TGCGCCAGCAGCTTGGGCGACTCGCTACGAGGGACTACATACGAGCAGTACTTC. Translated, it gives CASSLGDSLRGTTYEQYF. The chain employs TRBV5-1 and TRBJ2-7, with 7 bases that match TRBD2. Germline CDR1 is SGHRS and CDR2 is YFSETQ. There are 18 residues in the CDR3. V lost 0 bases and J lost 4; bases outside the gene matches: 16.

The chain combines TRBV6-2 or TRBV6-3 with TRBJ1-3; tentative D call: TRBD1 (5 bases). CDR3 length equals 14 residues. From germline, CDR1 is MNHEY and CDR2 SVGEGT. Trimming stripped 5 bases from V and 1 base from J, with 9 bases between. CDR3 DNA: TGTGCCAGCAGTCTCGGGGGATCTGGAAACACCATATATTTT. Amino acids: CASSLGGSGNTIYF.

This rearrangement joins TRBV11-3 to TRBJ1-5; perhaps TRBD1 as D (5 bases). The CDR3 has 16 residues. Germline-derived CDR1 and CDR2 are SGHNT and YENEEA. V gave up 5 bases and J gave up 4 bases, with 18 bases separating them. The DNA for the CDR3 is TGTGCCAGCAGCCTCTATCCGGGGGGGGAAAATCAGCCCCAGCATTTT. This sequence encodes CASSLYPGGENQPQHF.

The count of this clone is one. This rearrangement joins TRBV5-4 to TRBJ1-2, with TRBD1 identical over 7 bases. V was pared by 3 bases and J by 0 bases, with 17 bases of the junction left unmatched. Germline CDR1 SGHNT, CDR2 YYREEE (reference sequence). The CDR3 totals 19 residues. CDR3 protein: CASSSGQARSKASNYGYTF. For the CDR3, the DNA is TGTGCCAGCAGCTCAGGACAGGCAAGATCTAAAGCTTCTAACTATGGCTACACCTTC. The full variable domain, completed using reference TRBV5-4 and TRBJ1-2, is ETGVTQSPTHLIKTRGQQVTLRCSSQSGHNTVSWYQQALGQGPQFIFQYYREEENGRGNFPPRFSGLQFPNYSSELNVNALELDDSALYLCASSSGQARSKASNYGYTFGSGTRLTVV.

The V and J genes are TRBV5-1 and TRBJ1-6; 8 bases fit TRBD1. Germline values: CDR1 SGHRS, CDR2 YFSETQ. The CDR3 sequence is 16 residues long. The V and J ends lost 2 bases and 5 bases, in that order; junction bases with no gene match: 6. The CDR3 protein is CASSFGLQGDNSPLHF. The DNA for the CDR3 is TGCGCCAGCAGCTTTGGACTACAGGGGGATAATTCACCCCTCCACTTT.

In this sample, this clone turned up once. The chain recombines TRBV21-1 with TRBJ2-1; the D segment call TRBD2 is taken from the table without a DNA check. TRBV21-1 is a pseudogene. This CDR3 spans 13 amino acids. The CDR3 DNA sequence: TGTGCCAGCGGGGGACTAGTGACGGGTGAGCAGTTCTTC. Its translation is CASGGLVTGEQFF.

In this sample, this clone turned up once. The CDR3 region has the DNA TGTGCCAGCAGTTACCGCCTCGGGGTCGGAGCTTTCTTT. This translates into CASSYRLGVGAFF. The chain couples TRBV6-2 or TRBV6-3 to TRBJ1-1, with D unresolved. Trimming removed 2 bases from V and 10 bases from J, with 14 bases in between. Germline CDR1 MNHEY, CDR2 SVGEGT. The CDR3 runs 13 residues.

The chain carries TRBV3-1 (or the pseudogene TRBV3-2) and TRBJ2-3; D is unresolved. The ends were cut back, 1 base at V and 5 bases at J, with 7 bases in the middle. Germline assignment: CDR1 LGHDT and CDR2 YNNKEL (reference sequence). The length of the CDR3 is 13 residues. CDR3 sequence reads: CASSQGVIDTQYF. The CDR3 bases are TGTGCCAGCAGCCAAGGAGTTATAGATACGCAGTATTTT.

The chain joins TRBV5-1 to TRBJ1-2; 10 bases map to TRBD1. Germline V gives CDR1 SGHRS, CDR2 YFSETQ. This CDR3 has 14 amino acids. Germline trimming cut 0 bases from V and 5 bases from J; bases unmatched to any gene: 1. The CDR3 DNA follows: TGCGCCAGCAGCTTGGGACAGGGGGCATATGGCTACACCTTC. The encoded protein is CASSLGQGAYGYTF.

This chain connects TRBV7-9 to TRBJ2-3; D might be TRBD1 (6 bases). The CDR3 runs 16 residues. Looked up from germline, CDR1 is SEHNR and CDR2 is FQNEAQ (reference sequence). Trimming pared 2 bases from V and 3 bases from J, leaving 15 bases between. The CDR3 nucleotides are TGTGCCAGCAGCTTAAGGGTTCAGGGGCGGACAGATACGCAGTATTTT. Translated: CASSLRVQGRTDTQYF.

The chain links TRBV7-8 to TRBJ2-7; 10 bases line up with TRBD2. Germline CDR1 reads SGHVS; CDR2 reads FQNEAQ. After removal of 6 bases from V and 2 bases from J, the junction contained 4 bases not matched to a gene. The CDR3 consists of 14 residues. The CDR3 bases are TGTGCCAGCAGATTACTAGCGGGGACCTACGAGCAGTACTTC. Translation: CASRLLAGTYEQYF.

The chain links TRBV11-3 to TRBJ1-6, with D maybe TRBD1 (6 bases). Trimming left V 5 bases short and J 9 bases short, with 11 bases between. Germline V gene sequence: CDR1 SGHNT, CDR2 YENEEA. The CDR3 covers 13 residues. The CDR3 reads CASSTDRFSPLHF. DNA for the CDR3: TGTGCCAGCAGCACTGACAGGTTTTCACCCCTCCACTTT.

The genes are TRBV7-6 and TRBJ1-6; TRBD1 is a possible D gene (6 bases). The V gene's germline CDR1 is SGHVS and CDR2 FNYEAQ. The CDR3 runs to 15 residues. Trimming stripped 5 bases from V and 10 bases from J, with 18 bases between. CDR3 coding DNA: TGTGCCAGCAGCCAGGCAGCAGGGGTAGGGTCACCCCTCCACTTT. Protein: CASSQAAGVGSPLHF.

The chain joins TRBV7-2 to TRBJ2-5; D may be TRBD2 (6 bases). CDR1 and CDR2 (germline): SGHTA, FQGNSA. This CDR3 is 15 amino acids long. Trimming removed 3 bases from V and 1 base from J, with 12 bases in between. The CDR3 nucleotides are TGTGCCAGCAGCTTTTCTGGGAGGCGCCAAGAGACCCAGTACTTC. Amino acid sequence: CASSFSGRRQETQYF.

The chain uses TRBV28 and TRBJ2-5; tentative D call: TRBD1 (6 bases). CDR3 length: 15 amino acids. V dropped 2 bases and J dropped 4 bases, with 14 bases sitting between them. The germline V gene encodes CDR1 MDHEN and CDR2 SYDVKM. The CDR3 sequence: CASSLPQGRGETQYF. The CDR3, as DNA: TGTGCCAGCAGTTTACCCCAGGGGCGAGGAGAGACCCAGTACTTC.

The CDR3 nucleotides are TGTGCCAGCAGCCCTCAAGGGGGAAGCTCCTACGAGCAGTACTTC. Translation gives CASSPQGGSSYEQYF. The chain links TRBV7-9 to TRBJ2-7; the D gene is possibly TRBD1 (6 bases). V lost 5 bases and J 0 bases, leaving 14 bases between the germline ends. Per the germline V gene, CDR1 is SEHNR and CDR2 is FQNEAQ (reference sequence). The length of the CDR3 is 15 residues.

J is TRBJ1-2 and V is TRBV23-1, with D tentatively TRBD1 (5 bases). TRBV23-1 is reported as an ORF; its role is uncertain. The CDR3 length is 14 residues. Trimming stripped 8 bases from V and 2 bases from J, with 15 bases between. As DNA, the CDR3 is TGCGCCAGCGAACAAAGACAGTACAACTATGGCTACACCTTC. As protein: CASEQRQYNYGYTF.

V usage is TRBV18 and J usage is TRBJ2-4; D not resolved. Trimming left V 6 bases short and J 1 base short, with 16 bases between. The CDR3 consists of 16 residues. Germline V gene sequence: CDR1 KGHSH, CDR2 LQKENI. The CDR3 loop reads CASSQTGSAAKNIQYF. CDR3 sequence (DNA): TGTGCCAGCTCTCAGACTGGGTCTGCGGCCAAAAACATTCAGTACTTC.

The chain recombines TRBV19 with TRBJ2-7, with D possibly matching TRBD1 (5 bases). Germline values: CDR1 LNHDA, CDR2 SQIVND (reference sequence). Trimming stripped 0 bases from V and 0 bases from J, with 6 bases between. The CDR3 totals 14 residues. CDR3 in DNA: TGTGCCAGTAGTATAGAGGACAACTCCTACGAGCAGTACTTC. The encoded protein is CASSIEDNSYEQYF.